The clone carrying this T cell receptor beta chain was detected a few times. The data belong to a study of blood T cell repertoires in COVID-19. About the research overall: T cells, B-cell-depleted T cells, or PBMCs provided the cDNA or gDNA that served as material.

The V segment lost 5 bases and the J segment 0 bases; nucleotides outside the gene matches: 13. Germline V gene data show CDR1 as SGHRS and CDR2 as YFSETQ. The CDR3 spans 18 residues. Data came from immunoSEQ multiplex PCR; TCRdb stores just in-frame clones and leaves some out. The sample shows a few hundred thousand clones, 85% to 90% of them seen only once. Sequenced: peripheral blood. The chain recombines TRBV5-1 with TRBJ1-3, with 8 bases fitting TRBD1. This receptor was taken from a man aged 80 or over with acute or convalescent COVID-19. CDR3 in DNA: TGCGCCAGCAGGCCTTCCCCGGGACAGGAACTCTCTGGAAACACCATATATTTT. This codes for CASRPSPGQELSGNTIYF.